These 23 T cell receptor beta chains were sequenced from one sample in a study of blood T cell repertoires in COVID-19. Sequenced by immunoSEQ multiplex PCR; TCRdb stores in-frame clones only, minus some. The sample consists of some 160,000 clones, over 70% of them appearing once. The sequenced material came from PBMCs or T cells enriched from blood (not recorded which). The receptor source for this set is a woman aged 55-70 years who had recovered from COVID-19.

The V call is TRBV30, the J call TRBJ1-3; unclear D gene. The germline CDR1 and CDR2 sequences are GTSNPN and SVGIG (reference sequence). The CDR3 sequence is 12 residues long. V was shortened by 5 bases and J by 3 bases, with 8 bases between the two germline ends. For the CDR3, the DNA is TGTGCCTGGTCCGAGGGTGGAAACACCATATATTTT. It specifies CAWSEGGNTIYF.

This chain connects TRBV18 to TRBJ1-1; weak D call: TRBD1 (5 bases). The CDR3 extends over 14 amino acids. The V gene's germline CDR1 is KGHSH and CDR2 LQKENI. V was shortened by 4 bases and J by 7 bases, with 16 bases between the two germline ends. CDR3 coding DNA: TGTGCCAGCTCACTTTCGACAGCGACACTTGAAGCTTTCTTT. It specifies CASSLSTATLEAFF.

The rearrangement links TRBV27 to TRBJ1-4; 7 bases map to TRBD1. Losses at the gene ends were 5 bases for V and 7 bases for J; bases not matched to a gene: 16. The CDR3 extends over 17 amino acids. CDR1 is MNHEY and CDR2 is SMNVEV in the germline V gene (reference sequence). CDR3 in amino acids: CASSGQNKDREAEKLFF. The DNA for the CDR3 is TGTGCCAGCAGTGGCCAAAACAAAGACAGGGAGGCTGAAAAACTGTTTTTT. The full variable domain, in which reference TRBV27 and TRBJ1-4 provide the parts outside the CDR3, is EAQVTQNPRYLITVTGKKLTVTCSQNMNHEYMSWYRQDPGLGLRQIYYSMNVEVTDKGDVPEGYKVSRKEKRNFPLILESPSPNQTSLYFCASSGQNKDREAEKLFFGSGTQLSVL.

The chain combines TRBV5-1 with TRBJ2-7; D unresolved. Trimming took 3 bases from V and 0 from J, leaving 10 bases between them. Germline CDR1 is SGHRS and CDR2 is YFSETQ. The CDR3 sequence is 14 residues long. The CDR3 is CASSSRGISYEQYF. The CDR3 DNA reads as TGCGCCAGCAGCTCCCGAGGAATCTCCTACGAGCAGTACTTC.

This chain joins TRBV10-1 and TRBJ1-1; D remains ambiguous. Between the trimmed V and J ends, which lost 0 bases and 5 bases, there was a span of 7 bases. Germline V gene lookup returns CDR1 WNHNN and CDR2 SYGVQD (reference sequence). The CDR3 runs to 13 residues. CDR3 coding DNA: TGCGCCAGCAGTGAGTCAGGAGGTACTGAAGCTTTCTTT. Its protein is CASSESGGTEAFF.

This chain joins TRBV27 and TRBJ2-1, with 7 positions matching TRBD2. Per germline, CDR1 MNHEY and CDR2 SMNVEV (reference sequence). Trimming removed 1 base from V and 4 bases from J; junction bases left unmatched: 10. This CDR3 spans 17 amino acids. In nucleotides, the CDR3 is TGTGCCAGCAGTTTATATTTGCGGGGGTCCCCTTACAATGAGCAGTTCTTC. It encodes CASSLYLRGSPYNEQFF.

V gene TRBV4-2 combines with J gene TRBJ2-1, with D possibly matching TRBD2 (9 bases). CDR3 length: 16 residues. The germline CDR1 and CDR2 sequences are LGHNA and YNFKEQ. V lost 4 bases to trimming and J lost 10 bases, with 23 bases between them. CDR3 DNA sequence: TGTGCCAGCAGCCCTAGCGGGACAGGAATAATTTGGGAGCAGTTCTTC. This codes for CASSPSGTGIIWEQFF.

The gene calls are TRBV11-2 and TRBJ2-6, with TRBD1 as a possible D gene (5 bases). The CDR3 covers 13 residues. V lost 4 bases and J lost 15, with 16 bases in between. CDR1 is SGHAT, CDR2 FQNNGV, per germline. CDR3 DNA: TGTGCCAGCAGCTCACCGACAGCCCTCGGCCTGACTTTC. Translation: CASSSPTALGLTF.

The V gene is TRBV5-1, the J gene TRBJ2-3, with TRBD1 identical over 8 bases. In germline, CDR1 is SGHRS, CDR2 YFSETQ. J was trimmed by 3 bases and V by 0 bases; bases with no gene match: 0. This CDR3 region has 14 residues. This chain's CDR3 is CASSLGTGTDTQYF. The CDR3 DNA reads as TGCGCCAGCAGCTTGGGGACAGGGACAGATACGCAGTATTTT.

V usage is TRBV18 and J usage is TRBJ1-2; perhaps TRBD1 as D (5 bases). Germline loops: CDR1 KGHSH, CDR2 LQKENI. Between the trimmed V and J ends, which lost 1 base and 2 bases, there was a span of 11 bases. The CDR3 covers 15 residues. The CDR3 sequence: CASSPLTDSNYGYTF. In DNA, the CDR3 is TGTGCCAGCTCACCACTTACCGACAGCAACTATGGCTACACCTTC.

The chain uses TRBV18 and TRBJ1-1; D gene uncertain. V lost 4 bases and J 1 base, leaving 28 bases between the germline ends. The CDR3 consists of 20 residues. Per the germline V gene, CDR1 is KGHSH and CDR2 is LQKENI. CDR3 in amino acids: CASSLIGQRPTPSGNTEAFF. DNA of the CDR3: TGTGCCAGCTCACTAATTGGTCAGAGACCTACCCCTAGTGGGAACACTGAAGCTTTCTTT.

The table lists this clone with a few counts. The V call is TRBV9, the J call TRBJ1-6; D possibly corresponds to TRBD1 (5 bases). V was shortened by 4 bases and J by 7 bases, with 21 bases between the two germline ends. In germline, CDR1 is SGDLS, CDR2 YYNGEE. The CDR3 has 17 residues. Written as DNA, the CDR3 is TGTGCCAGCAGCTCGAGAAGGGGTGAAAGGGGCAATTCACCCCTCCACTTT. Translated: CASSSRRGERGNSPLHF.

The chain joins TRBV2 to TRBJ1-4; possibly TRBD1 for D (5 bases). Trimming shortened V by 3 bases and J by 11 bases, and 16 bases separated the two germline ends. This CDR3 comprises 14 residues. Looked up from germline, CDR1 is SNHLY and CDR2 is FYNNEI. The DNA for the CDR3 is TGTGCCAGCAGTGACGAACAAGGGGCTGTTAAACTGTTTTTT. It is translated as CASSDEQGAVKLFF.

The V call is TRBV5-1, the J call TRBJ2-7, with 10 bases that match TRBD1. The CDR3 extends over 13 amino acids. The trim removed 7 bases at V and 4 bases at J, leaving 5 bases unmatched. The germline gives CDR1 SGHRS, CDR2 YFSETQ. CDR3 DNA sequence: TGCGCCAGCGCGGGACAGGGGTTGTACGAGCAGTACTTC. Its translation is CASAGQGLYEQYF.

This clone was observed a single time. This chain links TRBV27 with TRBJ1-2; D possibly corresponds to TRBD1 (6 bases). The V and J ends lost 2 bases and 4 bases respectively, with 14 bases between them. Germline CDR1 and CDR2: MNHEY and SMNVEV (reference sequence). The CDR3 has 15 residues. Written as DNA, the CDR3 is TGTGCCAGCAGTTTAAATCAGGGGCTTGTCTATGGCTACACCTTC. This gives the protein CASSLNQGLVYGYTF.

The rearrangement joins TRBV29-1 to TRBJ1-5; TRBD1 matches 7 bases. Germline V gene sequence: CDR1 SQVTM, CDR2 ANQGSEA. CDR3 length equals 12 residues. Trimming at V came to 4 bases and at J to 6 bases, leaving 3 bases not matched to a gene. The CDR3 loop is CSVGQGGQPQHF. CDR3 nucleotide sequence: TGCAGCGTTGGACAGGGCGGTCAGCCCCAGCATTTT.

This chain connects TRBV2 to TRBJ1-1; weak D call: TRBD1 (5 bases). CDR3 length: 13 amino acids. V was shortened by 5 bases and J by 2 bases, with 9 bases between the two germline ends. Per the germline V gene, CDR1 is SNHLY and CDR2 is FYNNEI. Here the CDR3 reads CASSPGFNTEAFF. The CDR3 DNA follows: TGTGCCAGCAGTCCAGGGTTTAACACTGAAGCTTTCTTT.

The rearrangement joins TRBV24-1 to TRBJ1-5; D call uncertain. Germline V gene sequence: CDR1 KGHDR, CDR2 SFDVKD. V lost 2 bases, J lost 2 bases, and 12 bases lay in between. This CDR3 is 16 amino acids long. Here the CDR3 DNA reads TGTGCCACCAGTGATTCAAACAGTGCCGGCAATCAGCCCCAGCATTTT. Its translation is CATSDSNSAGNQPQHF.

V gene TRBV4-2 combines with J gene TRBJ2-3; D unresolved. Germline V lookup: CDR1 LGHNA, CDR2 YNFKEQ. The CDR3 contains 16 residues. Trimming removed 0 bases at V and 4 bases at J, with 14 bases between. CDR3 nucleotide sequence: TGTGCCAGCAGCCAAGATGGTAGCCTTGTTGCAGATACGCAGTATTTT. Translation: CASSQDGSLVADTQYF.

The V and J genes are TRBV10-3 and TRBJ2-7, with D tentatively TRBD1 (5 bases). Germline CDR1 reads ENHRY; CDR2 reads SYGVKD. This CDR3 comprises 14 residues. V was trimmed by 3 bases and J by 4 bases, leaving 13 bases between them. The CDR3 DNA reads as TGTGCCATCAGTGACTTTCTCCAGGGATACGAGCAGTACTTC. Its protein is CAISDFLQGYEQYF.

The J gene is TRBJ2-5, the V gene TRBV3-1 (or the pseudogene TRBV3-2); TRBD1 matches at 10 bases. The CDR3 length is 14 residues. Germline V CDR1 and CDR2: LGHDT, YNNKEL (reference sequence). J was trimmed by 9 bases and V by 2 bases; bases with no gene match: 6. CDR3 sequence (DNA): TGTGCCAGCAGCCAAACGGGACAGGGGACGGCCCAGTACTTC. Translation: CASSQTGQGTAQYF.

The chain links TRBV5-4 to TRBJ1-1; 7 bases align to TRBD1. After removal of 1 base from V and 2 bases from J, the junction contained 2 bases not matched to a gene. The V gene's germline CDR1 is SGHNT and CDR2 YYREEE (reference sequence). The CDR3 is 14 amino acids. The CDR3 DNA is TGTGCCAGCAGCTTGTGGGACAGAAACACTGAAGCTTTCTTT. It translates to CASSLWDRNTEAFF.

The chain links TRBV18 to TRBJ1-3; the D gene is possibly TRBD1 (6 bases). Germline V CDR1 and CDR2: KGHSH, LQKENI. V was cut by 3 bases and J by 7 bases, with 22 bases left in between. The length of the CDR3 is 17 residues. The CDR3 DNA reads TGTGCCAGCTCACCCGATCTACCCACAGGGAGCTCGAACACCATATATTTT. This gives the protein CASSPDLPTGSSNTIYF.